This T cell receptor beta chain was sequenced in a study of blood T cell repertoires in COVID-19. Overall study: From T cells, B-cell-depleted T cells, or PBMCs came the material, which was cDNA or gDNA.

Clinical histories supplied by participants themselves formed the basis of cohort assignment. A PCR-confirmed or clinician-diagnosed COVID-19 case had contacted exposed participants within 2 weeks of entry. The germline CDR1 and CDR2 sequences are SGDLS and YYNGEE. The CDR3 has 11 amino acids. With 3 bases removed from V and 6 bases from J, the gap between germline ends came to 5 bases. In the original processing: Nucleated cell counts were estimated from reference gene primer amplification. Assay: immunoSEQ multiplex PCR; the TCRdb copy retains only in-frame clones and omits some. For V, J and clone size, that table is used; D and trimming come from the DNA. The data hold about 280,000 clones, with approximately 78% observed a single time.

The clonotype comes from a man between 40 and 49 years old who had been exposed to COVID-19. The rearrangement links TRBV9 to TRBJ2-3; no clear D gene. The sequenced material came from PBMCs or T cells enriched from blood (not recorded which). CDR3 DNA: TGTGCCAGCAGCGCGAGCGATACGCAGTATTTT. It translates to CASSASDTQYF.